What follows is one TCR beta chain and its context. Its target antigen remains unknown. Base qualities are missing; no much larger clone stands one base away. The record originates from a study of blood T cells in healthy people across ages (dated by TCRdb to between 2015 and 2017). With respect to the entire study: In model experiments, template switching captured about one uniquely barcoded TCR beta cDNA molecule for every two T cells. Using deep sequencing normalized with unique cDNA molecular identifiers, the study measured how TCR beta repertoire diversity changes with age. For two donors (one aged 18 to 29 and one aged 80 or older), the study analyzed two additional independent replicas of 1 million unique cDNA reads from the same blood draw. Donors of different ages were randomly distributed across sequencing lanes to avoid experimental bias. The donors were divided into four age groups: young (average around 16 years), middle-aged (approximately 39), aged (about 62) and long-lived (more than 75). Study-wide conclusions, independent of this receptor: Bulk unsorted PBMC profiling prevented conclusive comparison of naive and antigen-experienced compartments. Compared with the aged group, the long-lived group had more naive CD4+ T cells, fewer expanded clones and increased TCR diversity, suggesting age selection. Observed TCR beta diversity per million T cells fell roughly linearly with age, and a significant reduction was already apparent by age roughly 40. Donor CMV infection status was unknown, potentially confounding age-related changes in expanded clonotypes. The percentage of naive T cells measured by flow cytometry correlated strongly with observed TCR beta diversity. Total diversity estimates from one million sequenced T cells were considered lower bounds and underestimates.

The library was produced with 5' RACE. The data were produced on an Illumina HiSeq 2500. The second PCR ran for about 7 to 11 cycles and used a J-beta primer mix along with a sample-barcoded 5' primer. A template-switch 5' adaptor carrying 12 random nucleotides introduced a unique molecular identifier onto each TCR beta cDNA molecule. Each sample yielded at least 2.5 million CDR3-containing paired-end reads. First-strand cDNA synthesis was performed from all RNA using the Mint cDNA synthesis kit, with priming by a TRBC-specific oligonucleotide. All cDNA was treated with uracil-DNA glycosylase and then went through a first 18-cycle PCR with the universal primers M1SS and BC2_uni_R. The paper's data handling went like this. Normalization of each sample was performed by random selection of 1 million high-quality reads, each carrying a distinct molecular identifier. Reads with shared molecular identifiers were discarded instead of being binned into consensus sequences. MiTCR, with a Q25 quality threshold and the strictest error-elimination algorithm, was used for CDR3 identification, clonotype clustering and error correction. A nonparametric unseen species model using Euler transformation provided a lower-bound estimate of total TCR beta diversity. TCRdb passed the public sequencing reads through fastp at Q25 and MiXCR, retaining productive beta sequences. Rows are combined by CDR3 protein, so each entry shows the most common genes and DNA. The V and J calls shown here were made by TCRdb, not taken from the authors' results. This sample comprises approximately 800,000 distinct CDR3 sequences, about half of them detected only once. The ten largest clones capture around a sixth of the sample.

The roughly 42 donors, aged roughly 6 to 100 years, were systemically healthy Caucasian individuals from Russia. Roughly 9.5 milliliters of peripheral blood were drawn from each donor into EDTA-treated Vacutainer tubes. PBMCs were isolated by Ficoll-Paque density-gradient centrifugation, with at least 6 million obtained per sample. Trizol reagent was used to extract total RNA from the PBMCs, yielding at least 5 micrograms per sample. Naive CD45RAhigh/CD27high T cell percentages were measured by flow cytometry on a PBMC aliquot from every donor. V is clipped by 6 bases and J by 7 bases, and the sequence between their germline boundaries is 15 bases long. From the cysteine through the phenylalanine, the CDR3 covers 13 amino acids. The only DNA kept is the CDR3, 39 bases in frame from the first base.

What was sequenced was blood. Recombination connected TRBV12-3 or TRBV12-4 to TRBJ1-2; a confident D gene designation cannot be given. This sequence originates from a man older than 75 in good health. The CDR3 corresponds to CASSPSGVSGYTF. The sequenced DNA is TGTGCCAGCAGCCCTTCGGGTGTCAGTGGCTACACCTTC.